The T cell receptor beta chain described here comes from a study of shared clonotypes between healthy human individuals. Only CD45RO-negative cells positively selected for CCR7 counted as naive CD8 cells, so terminally differentiated effector memory CD45RA+ cells were excluded. Produced via immunoSEQ multiplex PCR; TCRdb's table is partial and in-frame only. The data show some 800,000 clones, around 93% seen once. This clone showed up just once. The specimen was naive CD8+ T cells sorted from blood. This receptor was obtained from a man aged 25 to 40 in good health.

The CDR3 sequence is CAWSHRTSGRAGDYEQYF. The CDR3 coding sequence is TGTGCCTGGAGTCACAGGACTAGCGGGAGGGCCGGGGACTACGAGCAGTACTTC. The chain couples TRBV30 to TRBJ2-7; 15 bases are a match to TRBD2. The CDR3 has 18 residues. V dropped 2 bases and J dropped 3; count of bases not matched to a gene: 11. Germline V gene sequence: CDR1 GTSNPN, CDR2 SVGIG (reference sequence).